This T cell receptor beta chain appears in the sequencing data of a study of blood T cell repertoires in COVID-19. Study at large: PBMCs, B-cell-depleted T cells, or T cells provided the cDNA or gDNA that made up the material.

Sequencing was performed with immunoSEQ multiplex PCR; in TCRdb, only in-frame clones are kept and a portion is missing. The sample yields 95,000 to 110,000 clones, around 80% seen once. This clone was detected only once. The CDR3 contains 15 residues. V lost 2 bases, J lost 6 bases, and 14 bases lay in between. CDR1 and CDR2 from the germline V gene are MNHNS and SASEGT. The rearrangement links TRBV6-1 to TRBJ1-5; D possibly corresponds to TRBD1 (5 bases). Sequencing input: peripheral blood. The sequence derives from a man between 65 and 85 years old with acute or convalescent COVID-19. The CDR3 loop is CASSEWGGTGQPQHF. As DNA, the CDR3 is TGTGCCAGCAGTGAATGGGGGGGGACGGGTCAGCCCCAGCATTTT.